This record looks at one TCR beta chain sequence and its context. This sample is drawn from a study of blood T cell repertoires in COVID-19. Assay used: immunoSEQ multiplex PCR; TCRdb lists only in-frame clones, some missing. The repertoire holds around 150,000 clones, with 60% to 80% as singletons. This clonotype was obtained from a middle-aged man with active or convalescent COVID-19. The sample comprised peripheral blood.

The CDR3 region is CASSPGLAALNEQFF. In DNA, the CDR3 is TGTGCCAGCAGCCCGGGACTAGCGGCCCTCAATGAGCAGTTCTTC. The J gene is TRBJ2-1, the V gene TRBV7-3; the match to TRBD2 covers 11 bases. J gave up 6 bases and V 5 bases, and 6 bases lay outside the gene matches. This CDR3 region has 15 residues. Germline V gives CDR1 SGHTA, CDR2 FQGTGA.